This T cell receptor beta chain was observed in a study of T-cell reconstitution after alpha-beta-depleted transplantation in children. There are a few counts of this clonotype. Its antigen is unknown. Overall study findings and caveats: As was reported, about two months after transplant, alpha-beta T cells came from several hundred expanded graft clones. At one year after transplant, newly produced T cells mostly accounted for T-cell counts and diversity. Recipient T cells and thymic progenitors that survived gave rise to the high TCRbeta diversity observed at day 60 in some patients.

As it was prepared, the TCRbeta library received unique molecular identifiers. One entry per CDR3 protein results from TCRdb running MiXCR on the PCR reads. Among roughly 340,000 distinct CDR3 sequences listed, 15% to 20% were seen once. The specimen comprised PBMCs, mostly from graft donor cells, sampled 360 days after TCRalphabeta/CD19-depleted stem cell transplant. The sequence came from a male patient aged 2-10 years who had a stem cell transplant for acute lymphoblastic leukemia, so the T cells may come from the graft donor.

CDR3 in amino acids: CATRLGPGVGNTIYF. The CDR3 DNA is TGTGCCACGCGCTTGGGGCCGGGGGTCGGAAACACCATATATTTT. The chain couples TRBV6-1 to TRBJ1-3; D is possibly TRBD1 (5 bases). Germline V gene data show CDR1 as MNHNS and CDR2 as SASEGT. The V gene lost 10 bases and the J gene lost 4 bases, with 20 bases spanning the gap. The length of the CDR3 is 15 residues.